Below are 19 T cell receptor beta chains sequenced from a single sample in a study of regulatory T cells in long-lasting Graves disease. Time point noted: newly diagnosed GD, antithyroid drugs for less than 3 months. RNA isolated from PBMCs was used to make the TCR library. Libraries of TCR beta came from iRepertoire HTBI primers plus Arm-PCR of CDR3 regions. TCRdb used MiXCR to reprocess the multiplex PCR reads, holding one entry per CDR3 protein. Here the sample spans around 400,000 distinct CDR3 sequences, about a sixth being singletons. Specimen: peripheral blood mononuclear cells (PBMCs), collected at new diagnosis, from a patient treated with antithyroid drugs. The receptors stem from a female donor with Graves disease.

The sample holds many counts of this clonotype. The chain carries TRBV3-1 and TRBJ2-2, with D hard to call. The CDR3 runs to 12 residues. The V gene's germline CDR1 is LGHDT and CDR2 YNNKEL (reference sequence). Trimming removed 6 bases at V and 2 bases at J, with 4 bases between. The CDR3, as DNA: TGTGCCAGCAGACTAAACACCGGGGAGCTGTTTTTT. Protein sequence: CASRLNTGELFF.

This clonotype has a count of ten or more. The V gene is TRBV27, the J gene TRBJ2-3, with a possible D match to TRBD1 (8 bases). The CDR3 contains 15 residues. Trimming removed 2 bases from V and 4 bases from J, with 13 bases in between. The germline V gene has CDR1 MNHEY and CDR2 SMNVEV (reference sequence). The CDR3 region is CASSLDRGGADTQYF. CDR3 nucleotide sequence: TGTGCCAGCAGTTTAGACAGGGGAGGGGCAGATACGCAGTATTTT.

To note about this clonotype: Being one base from a much bigger clone, this may be a read error. CDR3 in amino acids: CASSPLGQDRNYGYTF. CDR3 in DNA: TGTGCCAGCAGTCCCCTTGGACAGGACCGTAACTATGGCTACACCTTC. This chain links TRBV12-3 or TRBV12-4 with TRBJ1-2, with 7 bases lining up with TRBD1. V shed 5 bases and J 1 base; nucleotides not matched to a gene: 10. CDR3 length: 16 residues.

The V call is TRBV20-1, the J call TRBJ1-2; 7 bases align to TRBD1. This CDR3 region has 15 residues. Germline V gene lookup returns CDR1 DFQATT and CDR2 SNEGSKA (reference sequence). V dropped 6 bases and J dropped 7; count of bases not matched to a gene: 17. The CDR3 loop reads CSAKLPGQTVSGYTF. Written as DNA, the CDR3 is TGCAGTGCCAAATTACCGGGACAGACGGTCTCTGGCTACACCTTC.

Ten or more counts support this clonotype. V usage is TRBV4-1 and J usage is TRBJ1-1; a possible D gene is TRBD1 (5 bases). The germline CDR1 and CDR2 sequences are MGHRA and YSYEKL. The CDR3 has 16 residues. The V and J ends lost 0 bases and 0 bases respectively, with 11 bases between them. CDR3 DNA sequence: TGCGCCAGCAGCCAAGACGTTGGACAAATGAACACTGAAGCTTTCTTT. As protein: CASSQDVGQMNTEAFF.

CDR3: CASSVDPGWAGTEAFF. The CDR3 region has the DNA TGTGCCAGCAGCGTAGACCCGGGCTGGGCGGGCACTGAAGCTTTCTTT. The J gene is TRBJ1-1, the V gene TRBV9; D call uncertain. The V and J ends lost 0 bases and 4 bases respectively, with 16 bases between them. The CDR3 extends over 16 amino acids. CDR1 is SGDLS, CDR2 YYNGEE, per germline.

This clonotype came up many times. This chain uses TRBV7-2 with TRBJ2-7; 9 nucleotides match TRBD2. Germline lookup yields CDR1 SGHTA and CDR2 FQGNSA. The CDR3 contains 13 residues. V was clipped by 5 bases and J by 4 bases; unmatched bases: 3. The CDR3 protein is CASSDLAGYEQYF. As DNA, the CDR3 is TGTGCCAGCAGCGATCTAGCGGGGTACGAGCAGTACTTC.

This clonotype was seen a handful of times. The chain has TRBV27 and TRBJ2-7; 7 bases map to TRBD2. CDR1 and CDR2 (germline): MNHEY, SMNVEV (reference sequence). The CDR3 runs to 11 residues. The ends lost 10 bases at V and 6 bases at J; junction bases unmatched: 6. This chain's CDR3 is CAIQVAGEQYF. In DNA form, the CDR3 reads TGTGCCATCCAAGTAGCGGGCGAGCAGTACTTC.

The chain has TRBV12-3 or TRBV12-4 and TRBJ2-1, with 10 bases fitting TRBD2. This CDR3 spans 16 amino acids. J lost 8 bases, V lost 1 base, and 8 bases had no gene match. The CDR3 here is CASSLVLAGARDEQFF. The CDR3 bases are TGTGCCAGCAGTTTAGTCCTAGCGGGAGCGAGAGATGAGCAGTTCTTC.

This clonotype was detected ten times or more. The chain couples TRBV7-2 to TRBJ1-2; 7 bases match TRBD1. Germline CDR1 reads SGHTA; CDR2 reads FQGNSA. This CDR3 region has 14 residues. With 5 bases clipped from V and 7 bases from J, the junction kept 10 bases outside the gene matches. The CDR3 region has the DNA TGTGCCAGCAGCGTGGGTACAGGGGTAGCTGGCTACACCTTC. Its protein is CASSVGTGVAGYTF.

This clonotype was observed many times. V gene TRBV7-9 combines with J gene TRBJ2-7; 9 nucleotides align to TRBD1. CDR1 and CDR2 (germline): SEHNR, FQNEAQ (reference sequence). This CDR3 contains 13 residues. With V trimmed by 2 bases and J by 5 bases, 1 base remained unmatched. The CDR3 DNA reads as TGTGCCAGCAGCTTATACAGGGGGCACGAGCAGTACTTC. Translation: CASSLYRGHEQYF.

This clonotype was found many times. The chain uses TRBV27 and TRBJ2-3; D is perhaps TRBD1 or TRBD2 (7 bases each). The CDR3 totals 21 residues. Germline V gene data show CDR1 as MNHEY and CDR2 as SMNVEV (reference sequence). V was cut by 3 bases and J by 1 base, with 29 bases left in between. DNA for the CDR3: TGTGCCAGCAGTTTCTTTTGGGACAGAGGACTAGAAGACCCGGGCACAGATACGCAGTATTTT. Amino acids: CASSFFWDRGLEDPGTDTQYF.

The CDR3 DNA follows: TGTGCCTGGAGGGGGGAGGGTCAAGAGACCCAGTACTTC. Its protein is CAWRGEGQETQYF. This sequence joins TRBV30 and TRBJ2-5; TRBD2 aligns across 7 bases. Trimming took 3 bases from V and 2 from J; bases not matched to a gene: 3. CDR3 length: 13 residues. The germline CDR1 and CDR2 sequences are GTSNPN and SVGIG (reference sequence).

This clonotype has a count of ten or more. The chain couples TRBV27 to TRBJ2-4, with D unclear. Deletions cut 0 bases from V and 0 bases from J, with 6 bases between. Germline CDR1 reads MNHEY; CDR2 reads SMNVEV (reference sequence). CDR3 length: 15 residues. The CDR3, as DNA: TGTGCCAGCAGTTTATCAGGTGTAGCCAAAAACATTCAGTACTTC. Protein product: CASSLSGVAKNIQYF.

This clonotype came up a few times. The chain has TRBV9 and TRBJ1-3, with a weak D call TRBD1 (6 bases). The CDR3 runs to 15 residues. Between the trimmed V and J ends, which lost 6 bases and 0 bases, there was a span of 13 bases. The V gene's germline CDR1 is SGDLS and CDR2 YYNGEE. Here the CDR3 reads CASTPGDFSGNTIYF. The CDR3 nucleotides read TGTGCCAGCACCCCAGGGGACTTCTCTGGAAACACCATATATTTT.

This clonotype was found many times. The J gene is TRBJ2-1, the V gene TRBV27; 10 nucleotides line up with TRBD2. Trimming took 6 bases from V and 5 from J; bases not matched to a gene: 16. CDR1 and CDR2 (germline): MNHEY, SMNVEV (reference sequence). The length of the CDR3 is 18 residues. CDR3 bases: TGTGCCAGCAGCCAACACCATATAGCGGGAGGTATCCACAATGAGCAGTTCTTC. Protein: CASSQHHIAGGIHNEQFF.

In nucleotides, the CDR3 is TGCAGCGTTGAACTCGGGCTAGCGGGAGGGTACAATGAGCAGTTCTTC. Translation gives CSVELGLAGGYNEQFF. This rearrangement joins TRBV29-1 to TRBJ2-5, with 12 bases identical to TRBD2. The J call may be mistaken, given a closer DNA end match to TRBJ2-1. The V gene's germline CDR1 is SQVTM and CDR2 ANQGSEA. The CDR3 loop spans 16 amino acids.

V and J are TRBV4-3 and TRBJ2-3, with 10 bases that match TRBD2. The trim removed 3 bases at V and 4 bases at J, leaving 4 bases unmatched. This CDR3 is built from 15 residues. Germline CDR1 LGHNA, CDR2 YSLEER. In nucleotides, the CDR3 is TGCGCCAGCAGCCACGGGACTAGCGCGCCAGATACGCAGTATTTT. Translated, it gives CASSHGTSAPDTQYF.

There are many counts of this clonotype. At one end, the junction sequence differs from germline, possibly due to a read error. The CDR3 bases are TGTGCCAGCAGCTTGGGACAGGGGGTAGGGACAGATACGCAGTATTTT. Translated, it gives CASSLGQGVGTDTQYF. This sequence joins TRBV5-1 and TRBJ2-3; 11 positions agree with TRBD1. Germline V CDR1 and CDR2: SGHRS, YFSETQ. This CDR3 contains 16 residues. Drawing the rest from reference TRBV5-1 and TRBJ2-3, the complete variable domain is KAGVTQTPRYLIKTRGQQVTLSCSPISGHRSVSWYQQTPGQGLQFLFEYFSETQRNKGNFPGRFSGRQFSNSRSEMNVSTLELGDSALYLCASSLGQGVGTDTQYFGPGTRLTVL.